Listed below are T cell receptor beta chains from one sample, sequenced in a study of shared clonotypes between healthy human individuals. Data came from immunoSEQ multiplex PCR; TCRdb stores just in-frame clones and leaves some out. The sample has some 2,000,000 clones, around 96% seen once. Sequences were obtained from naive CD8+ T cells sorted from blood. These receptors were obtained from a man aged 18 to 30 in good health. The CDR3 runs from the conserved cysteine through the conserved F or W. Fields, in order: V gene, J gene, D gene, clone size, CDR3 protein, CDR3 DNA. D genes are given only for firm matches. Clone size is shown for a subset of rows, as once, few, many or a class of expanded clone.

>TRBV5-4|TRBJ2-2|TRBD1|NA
CASSLVGGDTGELFF
TGTGCCAGCAGCTTGGTAGGGGGCGACACCGGGGAGCTGTTTTTT
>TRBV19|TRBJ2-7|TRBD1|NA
CASSPQGAAYEQYF
TGTGCCAGTAGCCCGCAGGGGGCGGCCTACGAGCAGTACTTC
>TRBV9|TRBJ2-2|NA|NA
CASSVPRPYLAIKTGELFF
TGTGCCAGCAGCGTACCCCGCCCCTATCTAGCGATAAAGACCGGGGAGCTGTTTTTT
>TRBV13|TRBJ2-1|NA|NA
CASSYLWHEQFF
TGTGCCAGCAGCTACTTATGGCATGAGCAGTTCTTC
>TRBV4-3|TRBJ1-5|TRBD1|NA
CASSQGVEGAKGPQHF
TGCGCCAGCAGCCAAGGGGTCGAGGGGGCGAAAGGGCCCCAGCATTTT
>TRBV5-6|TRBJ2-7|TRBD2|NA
CASSLWPAGGYEQYF
TGTGCCAGCAGCTTGTGGCCAGCGGGAGGCTACGAGCAGTACTTC
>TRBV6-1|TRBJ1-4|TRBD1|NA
CASSDLRDSNEKLFF
TGTGCCAGCAGTGACCTTCGGGACAGTAATGAAAAACTGTTTTTT
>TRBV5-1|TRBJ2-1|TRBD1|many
CASSLERGLYNEQFF
TGCGCCAGCAGCTTGGAAAGGGGGCTTTACAATGAGCAGTTCTTC
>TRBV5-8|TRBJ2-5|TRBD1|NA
CASSLAGDRGETQYF
TGTGCCAGCAGCTTGGCCGGAGACAGGGGAGAGACCCAGTACTTC
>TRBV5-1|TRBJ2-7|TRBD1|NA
CASALTGTEQYF
TGCGCCAGTGCCCTGACAGGGACCGAGCAGTACTTC
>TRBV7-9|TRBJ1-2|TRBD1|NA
CASSLDRGENGYTF
TGTGCCAGCAGCTTAGACAGGGGGGAGAATGGCTACACCTTC
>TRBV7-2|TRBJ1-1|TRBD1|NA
CASSPGGTLEAFF
TGTGCCAGCAGCCCAGGGGGGACCCTGGAAGCTTTCTTT
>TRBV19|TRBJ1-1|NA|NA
CASSTPARGGEAFF
TGTGCCAGTAGTACCCCGGCCCGAGGGGGTGAAGCTTTCTTT
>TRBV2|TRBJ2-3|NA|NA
CASSEARPDTQYF
TGTGCCAGCAGTGAAGCGAGGCCAGATACGCAGTATTTT
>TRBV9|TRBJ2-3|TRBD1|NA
CASSGTGGTDTQYF
TGTGCCAGCAGCGGGACAGGGGGCACAGATACGCAGTATTTT
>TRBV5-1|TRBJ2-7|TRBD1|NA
CASSGDSPEQYF
TGCGCCAGCAGCGGGGACAGTCCGGAGCAGTACTTC
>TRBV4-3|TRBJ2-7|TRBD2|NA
CASSQDFLAGGPHEQYF
TGCGCCAGCAGCCAGGACTTCCTAGCGGGAGGGCCCCACGAGCAGTACTTC
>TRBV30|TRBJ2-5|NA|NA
CAWSLWDEETQYF
TGTGCCTGGAGTCTCTGGGACGAAGAGACCCAGTACTTC
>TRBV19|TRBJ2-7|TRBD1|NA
CASSIDTGGLAYEQYF
TGTGCCAGTAGTATAGATACAGGGGGTTTGGCGTACGAGCAGTACTTC
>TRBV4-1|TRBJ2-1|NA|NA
CASSPDSHNEQFF
TGCGCCAGCAGCCCGGACAGCCACAATGAGCAGTTCTTC